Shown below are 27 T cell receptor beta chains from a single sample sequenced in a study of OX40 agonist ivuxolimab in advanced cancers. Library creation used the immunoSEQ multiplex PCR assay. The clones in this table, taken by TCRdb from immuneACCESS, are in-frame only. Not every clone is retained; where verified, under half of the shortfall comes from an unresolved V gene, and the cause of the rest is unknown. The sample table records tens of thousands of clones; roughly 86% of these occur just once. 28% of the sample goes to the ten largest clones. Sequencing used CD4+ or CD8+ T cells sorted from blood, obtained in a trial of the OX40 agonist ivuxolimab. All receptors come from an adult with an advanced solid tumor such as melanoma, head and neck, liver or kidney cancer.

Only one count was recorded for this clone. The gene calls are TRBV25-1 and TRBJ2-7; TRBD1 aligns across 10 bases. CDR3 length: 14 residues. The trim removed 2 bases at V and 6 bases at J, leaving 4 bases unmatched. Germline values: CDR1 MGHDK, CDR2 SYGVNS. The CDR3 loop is CASSEDGTGAEQYF. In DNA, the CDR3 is TGTGCCAGCAGTGAAGATGGGACAGGGGCCGAGCAGTACTTC.

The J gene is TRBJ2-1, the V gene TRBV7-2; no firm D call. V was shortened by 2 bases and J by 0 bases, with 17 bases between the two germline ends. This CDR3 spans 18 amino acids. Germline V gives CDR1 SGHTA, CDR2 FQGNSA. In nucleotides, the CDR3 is TGTGCCAGCAGCTTATTCTTCCCCATCCGGAGCTCCTACAATGAGCAGTTCTTC. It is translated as CASSLFFPIRSSYNEQFF.

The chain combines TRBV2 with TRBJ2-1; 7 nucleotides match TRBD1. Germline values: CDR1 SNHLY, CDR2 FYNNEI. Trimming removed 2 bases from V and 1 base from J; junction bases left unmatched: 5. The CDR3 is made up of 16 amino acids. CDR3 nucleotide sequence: TGTGCCAGCAGTGAAAGGGGGCTAGAGTCCTACAATGAGCAGTTCTTC. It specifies CASSERGLESYNEQFF.

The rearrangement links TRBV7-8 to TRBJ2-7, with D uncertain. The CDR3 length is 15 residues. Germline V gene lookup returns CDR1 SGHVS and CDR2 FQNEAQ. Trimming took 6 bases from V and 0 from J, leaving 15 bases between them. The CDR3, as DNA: TGTGCCAGCAGGATCGGGCCTTCAAGCTCCTACGAGCAGTACTTC. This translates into CASRIGPSSSYEQYF.

CDR3 residues: CASSYTRLAGGHEQFF. CDR3 nucleotide sequence: TGTGCCAGCAGTTACACTCGACTAGCGGGGGGGCATGAGCAGTTCTTC. The chain links TRBV6-5 to TRBJ2-1; 14 bases are a match to TRBD2. The length of the CDR3 is 16 residues. Looked up from germline, CDR1 is MNHEY and CDR2 is SVGAGI. Trimming took 2 bases from V and 8 from J; bases not matched to a gene: 5.

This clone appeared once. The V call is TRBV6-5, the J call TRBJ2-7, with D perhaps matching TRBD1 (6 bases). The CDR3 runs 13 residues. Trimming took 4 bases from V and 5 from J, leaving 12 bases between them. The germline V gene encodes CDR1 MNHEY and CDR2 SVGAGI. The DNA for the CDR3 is TGTGCCAGCAGTTTACCTTACAGGGACGAGCAGTACTTC. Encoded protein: CASSLPYRDEQYF.

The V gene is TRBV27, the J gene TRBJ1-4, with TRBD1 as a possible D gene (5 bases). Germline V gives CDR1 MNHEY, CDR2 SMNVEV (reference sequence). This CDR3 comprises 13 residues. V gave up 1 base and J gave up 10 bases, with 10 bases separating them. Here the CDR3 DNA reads TGTGCCAGCAGTTTATTGGGGGACTTAAAACTGTTTTTT. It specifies CASSLLGDLKLFF.

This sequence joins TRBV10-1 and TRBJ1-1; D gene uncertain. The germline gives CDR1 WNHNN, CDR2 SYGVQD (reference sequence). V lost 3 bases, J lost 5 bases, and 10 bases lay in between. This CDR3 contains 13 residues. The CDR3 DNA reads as TGCGCCAGCAGTGATAGGCAGGATACTGAAGCTTTCTTT. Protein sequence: CASSDRQDTEAFF.

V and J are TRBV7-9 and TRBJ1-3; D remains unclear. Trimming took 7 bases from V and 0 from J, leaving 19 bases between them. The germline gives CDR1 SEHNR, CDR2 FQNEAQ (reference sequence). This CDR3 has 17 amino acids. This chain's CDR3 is CASTIKGGSISGNTIYF. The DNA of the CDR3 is TGTGCCAGCACCATAAAGGGAGGGAGCATCTCTGGAAACACCATATATTTT.

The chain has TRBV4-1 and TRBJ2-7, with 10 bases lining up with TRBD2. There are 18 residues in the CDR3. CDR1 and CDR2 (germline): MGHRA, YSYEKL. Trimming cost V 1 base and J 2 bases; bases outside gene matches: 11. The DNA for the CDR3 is TGCGCCAGCAGCCAAGGGACTAGCGGAAGGGACATTACCTACGAGCAGTACTTC. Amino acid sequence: CASSQGTSGRDITYEQYF.

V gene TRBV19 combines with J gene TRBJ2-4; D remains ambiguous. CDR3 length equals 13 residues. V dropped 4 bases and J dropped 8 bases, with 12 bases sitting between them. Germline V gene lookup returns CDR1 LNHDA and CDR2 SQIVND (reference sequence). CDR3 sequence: CASSNLLDDIQYF. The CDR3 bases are TGTGCCAGTAGTAACCTATTAGATGACATTCAGTACTTC.

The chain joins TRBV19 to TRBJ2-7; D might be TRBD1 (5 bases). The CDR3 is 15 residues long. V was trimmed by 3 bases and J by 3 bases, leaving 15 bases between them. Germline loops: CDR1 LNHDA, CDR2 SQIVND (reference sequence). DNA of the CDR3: TGTGCCAGTAGTATCGGACCGTCGACAGACTACGAGCAGTACTTC. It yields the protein CASSIGPSTDYEQYF.

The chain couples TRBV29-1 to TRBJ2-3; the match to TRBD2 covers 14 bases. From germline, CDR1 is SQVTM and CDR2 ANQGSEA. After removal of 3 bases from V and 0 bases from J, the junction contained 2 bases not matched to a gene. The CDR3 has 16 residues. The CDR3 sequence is CSVEGTSGGSTDTQYF. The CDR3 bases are TGCAGCGTTGAGGGGACTAGCGGGGGTAGCACAGATACGCAGTATTTT.

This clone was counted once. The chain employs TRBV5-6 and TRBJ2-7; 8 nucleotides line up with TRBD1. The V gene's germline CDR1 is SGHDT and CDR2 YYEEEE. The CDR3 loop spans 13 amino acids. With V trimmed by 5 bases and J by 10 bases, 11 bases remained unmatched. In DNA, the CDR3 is TGTGCCAGCAGGCCGGGACAGGAGGCGATACAGTACTTC. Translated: CASRPGQEAIQYF. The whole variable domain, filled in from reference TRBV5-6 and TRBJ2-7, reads DAGVTQSPTHLIKTRGQQVTLRCSPKSGHDTVSWYQQALGQGPQFIFQYYEEEERQRGNFPDRFSGHQFPNYSSELNVNALLLGDSALYLCASRPGQEAIQYFGPGTRLTVT.

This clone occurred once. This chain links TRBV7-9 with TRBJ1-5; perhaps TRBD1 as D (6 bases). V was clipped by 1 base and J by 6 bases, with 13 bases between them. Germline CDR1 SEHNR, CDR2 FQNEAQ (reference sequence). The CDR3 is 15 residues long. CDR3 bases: TGTGCCAGCAGCTTAGGGGGGGGCTCGGGTCAGCCCCAGCATTTT. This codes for CASSLGGGSGQPQHF.

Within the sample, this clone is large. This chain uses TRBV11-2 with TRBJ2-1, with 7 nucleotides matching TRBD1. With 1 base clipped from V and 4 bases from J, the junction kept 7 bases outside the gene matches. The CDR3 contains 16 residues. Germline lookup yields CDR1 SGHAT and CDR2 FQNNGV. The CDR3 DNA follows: TGTGCCAGCAGCTTAGTCCTACAGGGGAAGTACAATGAGCAGTTCTTC. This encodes CASSLVLQGKYNEQFF.

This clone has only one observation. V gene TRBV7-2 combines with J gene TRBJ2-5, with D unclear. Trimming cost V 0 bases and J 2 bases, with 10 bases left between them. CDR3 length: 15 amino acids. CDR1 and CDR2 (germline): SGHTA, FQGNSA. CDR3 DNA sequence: TGTGCCAGCAGCTTAGCTCGGGCTGCACAAGAGACCCAGTACTTC. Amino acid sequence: CASSLARAAQETQYF.

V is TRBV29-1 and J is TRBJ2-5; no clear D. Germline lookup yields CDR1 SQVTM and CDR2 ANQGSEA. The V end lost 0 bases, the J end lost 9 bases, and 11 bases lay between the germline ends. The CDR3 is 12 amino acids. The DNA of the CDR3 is TGCAGCGTTGAAGACCGCTGGAGATCCCAGTACTTC. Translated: CSVEDRWRSQYF.

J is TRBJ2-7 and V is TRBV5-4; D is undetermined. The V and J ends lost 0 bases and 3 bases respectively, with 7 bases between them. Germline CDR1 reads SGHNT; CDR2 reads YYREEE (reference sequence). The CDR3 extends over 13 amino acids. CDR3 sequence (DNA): TGTGCCAGCAGCTTGGAGGGTAACTACGAGCAGTACTTC. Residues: CASSLEGNYEQYF.

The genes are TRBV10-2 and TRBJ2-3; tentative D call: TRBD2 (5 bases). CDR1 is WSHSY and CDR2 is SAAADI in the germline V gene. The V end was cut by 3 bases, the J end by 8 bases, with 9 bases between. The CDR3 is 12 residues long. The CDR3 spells CASSDRDSTQYF. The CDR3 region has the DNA TGCGCCAGCAGTGACCGGGATAGTACGCAGTATTTT.

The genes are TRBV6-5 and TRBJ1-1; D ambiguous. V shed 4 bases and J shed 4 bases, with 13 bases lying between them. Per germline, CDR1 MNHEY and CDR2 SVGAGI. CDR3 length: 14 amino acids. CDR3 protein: CASSLGQVSTEAFF. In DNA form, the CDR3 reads TGTGCCAGCAGTTTAGGGCAGGTATCCACTGAAGCTTTCTTT.

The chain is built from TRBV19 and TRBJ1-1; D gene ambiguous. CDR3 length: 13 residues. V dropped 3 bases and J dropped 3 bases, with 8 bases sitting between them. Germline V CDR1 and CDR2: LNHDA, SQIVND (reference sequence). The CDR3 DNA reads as TGTGCCAGTAGTATTAGCTTACACACTGAAGCTTTCTTT. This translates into CASSISLHTEAFF.

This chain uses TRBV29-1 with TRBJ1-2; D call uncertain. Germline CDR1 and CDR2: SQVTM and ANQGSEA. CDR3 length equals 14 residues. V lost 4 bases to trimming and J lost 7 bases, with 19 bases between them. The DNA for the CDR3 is TGCAGCGTTGGAGATGGAGGAGAGGTCGGTGGCTACACCTTC. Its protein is CSVGDGGEVGGYTF.

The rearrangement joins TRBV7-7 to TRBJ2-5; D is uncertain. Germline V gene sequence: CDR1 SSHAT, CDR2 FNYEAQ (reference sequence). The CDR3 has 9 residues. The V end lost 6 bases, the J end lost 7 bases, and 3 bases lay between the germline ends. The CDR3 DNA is TGTGCCAGCAGGGGGACCCAGTACTTC. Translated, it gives CASRGTQYF.

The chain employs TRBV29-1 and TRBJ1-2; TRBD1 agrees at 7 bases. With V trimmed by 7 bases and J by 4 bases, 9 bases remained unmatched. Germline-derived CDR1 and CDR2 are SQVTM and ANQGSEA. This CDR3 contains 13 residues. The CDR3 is CSAEGTESYGYTF. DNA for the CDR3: TGCAGCGCCGAAGGGACAGAGAGCTATGGCTACACCTTC.

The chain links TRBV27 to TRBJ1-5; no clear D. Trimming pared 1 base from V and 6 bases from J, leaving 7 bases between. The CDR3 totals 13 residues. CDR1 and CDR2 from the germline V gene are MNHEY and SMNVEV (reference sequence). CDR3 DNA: TGTGCCAGCAGTTTATGGGCGTTTCAGCCCCAGCATTTT. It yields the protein CASSLWAFQPQHF.

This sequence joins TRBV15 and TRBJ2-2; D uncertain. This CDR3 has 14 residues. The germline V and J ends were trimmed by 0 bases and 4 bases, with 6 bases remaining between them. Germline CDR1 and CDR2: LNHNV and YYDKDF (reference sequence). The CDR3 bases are TGTGCCACCAGCAGAGAAATAAGCACCGGGGAGCTGTTTTTT. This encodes CATSREISTGELFF.